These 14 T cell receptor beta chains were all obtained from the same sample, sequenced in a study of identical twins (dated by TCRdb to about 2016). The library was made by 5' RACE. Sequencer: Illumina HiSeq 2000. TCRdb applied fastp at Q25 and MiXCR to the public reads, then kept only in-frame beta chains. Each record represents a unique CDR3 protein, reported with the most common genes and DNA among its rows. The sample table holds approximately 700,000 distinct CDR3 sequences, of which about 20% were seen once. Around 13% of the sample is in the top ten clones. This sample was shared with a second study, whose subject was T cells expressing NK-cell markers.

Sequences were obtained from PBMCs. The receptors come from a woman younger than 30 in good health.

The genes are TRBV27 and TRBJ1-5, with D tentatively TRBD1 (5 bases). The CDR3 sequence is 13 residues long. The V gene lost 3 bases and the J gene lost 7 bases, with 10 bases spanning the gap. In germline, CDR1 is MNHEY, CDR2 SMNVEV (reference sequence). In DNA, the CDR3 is TGTGCCAGCAGTTTTTGGGGGGACCAGCCCCAGCATTTT. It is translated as CASSFWGDQPQHF.

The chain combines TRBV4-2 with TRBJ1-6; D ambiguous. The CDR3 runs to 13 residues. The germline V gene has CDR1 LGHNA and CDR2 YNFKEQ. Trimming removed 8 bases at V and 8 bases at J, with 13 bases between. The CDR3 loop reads CASGGNIDSPLHF. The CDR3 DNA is TGTGCCAGCGGAGGGAACATCGATTCACCCCTCCACTTT.

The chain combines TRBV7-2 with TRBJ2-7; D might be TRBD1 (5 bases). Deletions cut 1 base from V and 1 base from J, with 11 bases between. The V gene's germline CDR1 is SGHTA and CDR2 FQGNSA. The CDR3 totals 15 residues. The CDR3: CASSLEGLESYEQYF. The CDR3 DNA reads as TGTGCCAGCAGCTTAGAGGGGTTAGAGTCCTACGAGCAGTACTTC. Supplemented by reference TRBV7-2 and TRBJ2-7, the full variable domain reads GAGVSQSPSNKVTEKGKDVELRCDPISGHTALYWYRQSLGQGLEFLIYFQGNSAPDKSGLPSDRFSAERTGGSVSTLTIQRTQQEDSAVYLCASSLEGLESYEQYFGPGTRLTVT.

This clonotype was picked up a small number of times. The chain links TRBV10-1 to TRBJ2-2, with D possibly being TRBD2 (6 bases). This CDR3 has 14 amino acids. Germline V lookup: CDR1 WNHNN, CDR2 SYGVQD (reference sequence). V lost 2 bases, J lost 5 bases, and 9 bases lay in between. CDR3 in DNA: TGCGCCAGCAGTGAGCGGAGCGGGACCGGGGAGCTGTTTTTT. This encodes CASSERSGTGELFF.

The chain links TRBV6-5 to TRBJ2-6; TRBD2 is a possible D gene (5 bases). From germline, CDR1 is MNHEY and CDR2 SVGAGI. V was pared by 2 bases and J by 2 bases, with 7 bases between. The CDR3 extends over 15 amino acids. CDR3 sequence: CASSYPGTGANVLTF. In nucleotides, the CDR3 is TGTGCCAGCAGTTACCCGGGGACTGGGGCCAACGTCCTGACTTTC.

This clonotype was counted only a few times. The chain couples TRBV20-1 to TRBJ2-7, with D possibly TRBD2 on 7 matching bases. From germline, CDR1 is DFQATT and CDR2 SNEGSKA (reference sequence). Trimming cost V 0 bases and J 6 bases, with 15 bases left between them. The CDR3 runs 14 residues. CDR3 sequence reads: CSARDRGGAAEQYF. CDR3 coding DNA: TGCAGTGCTAGAGATCGAGGGGGGGCAGCCGAGCAGTACTTC.

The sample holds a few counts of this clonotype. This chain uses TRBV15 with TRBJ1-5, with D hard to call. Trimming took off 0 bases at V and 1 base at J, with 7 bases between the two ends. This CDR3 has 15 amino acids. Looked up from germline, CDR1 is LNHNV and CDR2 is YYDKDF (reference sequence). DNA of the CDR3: TGTGCCACCAGCAGAGATTACGGGAGCAATCAGCCCCAGCATTTT. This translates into CATSRDYGSNQPQHF. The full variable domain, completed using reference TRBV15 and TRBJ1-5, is DAMVIQNPRYQVTQFGKPVTLSCSQTLNHNVMYWYQQKSSQAPKLLFHYYDKDFNNEADTPDNFQSRRPNTSFCFLDIRSPGLGDTAMYLCATSRDYGSNQPQHFGDGTRLSIL.

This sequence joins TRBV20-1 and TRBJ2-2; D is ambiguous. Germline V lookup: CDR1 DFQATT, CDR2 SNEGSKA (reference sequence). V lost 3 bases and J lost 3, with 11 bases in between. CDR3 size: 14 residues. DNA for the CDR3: TGCAGTGCTAGTAGCCAGTTTGACACCGGGGAGCTGTTTTTT. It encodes CSASSQFDTGELFF.

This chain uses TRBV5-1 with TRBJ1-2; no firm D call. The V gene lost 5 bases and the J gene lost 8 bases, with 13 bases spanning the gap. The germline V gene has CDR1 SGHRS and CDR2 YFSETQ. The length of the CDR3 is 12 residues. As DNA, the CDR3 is TGCGCCAGCAGTTCCGTCCTTACCGGCTACACCTTC. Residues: CASSSVLTGYTF.

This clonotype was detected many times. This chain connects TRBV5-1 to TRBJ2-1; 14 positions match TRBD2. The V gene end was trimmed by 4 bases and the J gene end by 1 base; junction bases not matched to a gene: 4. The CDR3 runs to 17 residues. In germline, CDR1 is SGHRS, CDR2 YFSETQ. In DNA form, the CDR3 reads TGCGCCAGCAGCCCCGGGACTAGCGGGAGTTCCTACAATGAGCAGTTCTTC. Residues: CASSPGTSGSSYNEQFF.

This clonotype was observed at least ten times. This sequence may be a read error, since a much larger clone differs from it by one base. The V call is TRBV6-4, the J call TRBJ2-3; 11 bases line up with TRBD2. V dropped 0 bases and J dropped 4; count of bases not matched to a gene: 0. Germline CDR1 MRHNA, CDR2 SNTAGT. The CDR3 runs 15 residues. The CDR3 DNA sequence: TGTGCCAGCAGTGACTCTAGCGGGGGGGCAGATACGCAGTATTTT. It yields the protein CASSDSSGGADTQYF.

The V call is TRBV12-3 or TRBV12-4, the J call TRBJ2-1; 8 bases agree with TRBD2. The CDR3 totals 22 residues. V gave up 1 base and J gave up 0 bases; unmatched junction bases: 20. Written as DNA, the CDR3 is TGTGCCAGCAGTTTAGTTAGGCCCGGACTAGCCTCTCCAAATAGCTCCTACAATGAGCAGTTCTTC. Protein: CASSLVRPGLASPNSSYNEQFF.

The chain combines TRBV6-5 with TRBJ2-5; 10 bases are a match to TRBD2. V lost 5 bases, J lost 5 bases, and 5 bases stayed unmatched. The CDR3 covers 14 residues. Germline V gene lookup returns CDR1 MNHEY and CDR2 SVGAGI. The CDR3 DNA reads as TGTGCCAGCAGTACTAGCGGGACCGAGGAGACCCAGTACTTC. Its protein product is CASSTSGTEETQYF.

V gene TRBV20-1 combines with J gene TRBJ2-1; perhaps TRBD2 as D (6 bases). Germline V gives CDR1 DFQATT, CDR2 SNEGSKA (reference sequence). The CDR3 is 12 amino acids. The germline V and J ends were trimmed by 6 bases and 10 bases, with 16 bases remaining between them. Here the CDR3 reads CSAARRGDEQFF. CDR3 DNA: TGCAGTGCGGCGAGGAGGGGAGACGAGCAGTTCTTC.